These T cell receptor beta chains were read from a single sample in a study of shared clonotypes between healthy human individuals. Libraries were prepared by immunoSEQ multiplex PCR; TCRdb keeps only in-frame clonotypes and omits some of them. The sample lists approximately 2,300,000 clones, 80% to 95% occurring once. Source material: naive CD4+ T cells from PBMCs. The receptors were gathered from a young man in good health. Some clones in this sample may be carry-over from other donors' samples. Both conserved end residues are part of each CDR3. The order of the fields is J gene, clone size, D gene, CDR3 length, V gene, CDR3 protein, CDR3 DNA. D genes are given only for firm matches. Clone size appears in some rows only: once, few, many, or a class for an expanded clone.

J gene: TRBJ2-3; clone size: NA; D gene: NA; CDR3 length: 12; V gene: TRBV11-2; CDR3 protein: CASSFGGHTQYF; CDR3 DNA: TGTGCCAGCAGCTTCGGTGGACATACGCAGTATTTT
J gene: TRBJ1-5; clone size: NA; D gene: NA; CDR3 length: 12; V gene: TRBV2; CDR3 protein: CASSEGAQPQHF; CDR3 DNA: TGTGCCAGCAGTGAGGGGGCCCAGCCCCAGCATTTT
J gene: TRBJ2-1; clone size: NA; D gene: NA; CDR3 length: 13; V gene: TRBV9; CDR3 protein: CASSATPPGEQFF; CDR3 DNA: TGTGCCAGCAGCGCGACCCCCCCTGGAGAGCAGTTCTTC
J gene: TRBJ1-1; clone size: NA; D gene: NA; CDR3 length: 14; V gene: TRBV14; CDR3 protein: CASSPKGWWTEAFF; CDR3 DNA: TGTGCCAGCAGCCCCAAGGGATGGTGGACTGAAGCTTTCTTT
J gene: TRBJ2-1; clone size: NA; D gene: NA; CDR3 length: 15; V gene: TRBV9; CDR3 protein: CASSASVGGYNEQFF; CDR3 DNA: TGTGCCAGCAGCGCTTCAGTGGGGGGTTACAATGAGCAGTTCTTC
J gene: TRBJ1-1; clone size: NA; D gene: NA; CDR3 length: 14; V gene: TRBV5-1; CDR3 protein: CASSSQGANTEAFF; CDR3 DNA: TGCGCCAGCAGCTCACAGGGTGCGAACACTGAAGCTTTCTTT
J gene: TRBJ2-2; clone size: NA; D gene: NA; CDR3 length: 17; V gene: TRBV28; CDR3 protein: CASSSLGAGPNTGELFF; CDR3 DNA: TGTGCCAGCAGTTCACTGGGGGCGGGTCCGAACACCGGGGAGCTGTTTTTT
J gene: TRBJ1-5; clone size: NA; D gene: TRBD1; CDR3 length: 14; V gene: TRBV5-1; CDR3 protein: CASSSTGVGQPQHF; CDR3 DNA: TGCGCCAGCAGCTCGACAGGGGTGGGTCAGCCCCAGCATTTT
J gene: TRBJ2-7; clone size: NA; D gene: TRBD1; CDR3 length: 14; V gene: TRBV6-5; CDR3 protein: CASRGRDRYYEQYF; CDR3 DNA: TGTGCCAGCAGAGGTCGGGACAGATACTACGAGCAGTACTTC
J gene: TRBJ2-3; clone size: NA; D gene: NA; CDR3 length: 14; V gene: TRBV13; CDR3 protein: CASAEELDTDTQYF; CDR3 DNA: TGTGCCAGCGCAGAAGAACTAGACACAGATACGCAGTATTTT
J gene: TRBJ1-1; clone size: NA; D gene: NA; CDR3 length: 15; V gene: TRBV6-6; CDR3 protein: CASRRYQTGDTEAFF; CDR3 DNA: TGTGCCAGCAGACGCTATCAAACCGGGGACACTGAAGCTTTCTTT
J gene: TRBJ2-1; clone size: NA; D gene: NA; CDR3 length: 11; V gene: TRBV14; CDR3 protein: CASSLANEQFF; CDR3 DNA: TGTGCCAGCAGCCTAGCTAATGAGCAGTTCTTC
J gene: TRBJ1-3; clone size: NA; D gene: TRBD1; CDR3 length: 15; V gene: TRBV28; CDR3 protein: CASSSSGQEGNTIYF; CDR3 DNA: TGTGCCAGCAGTTCATCGGGACAGGAGGGAAACACCATATATTTT
J gene: TRBJ2-7; clone size: NA; D gene: NA; CDR3 length: 15; V gene: TRBV29-1; CDR3 protein: CSVVSGRSQPYEQYF; CDR3 DNA: TGCAGCGTTGTAAGTGGCAGGTCACAACCCTACGAGCAGTACTTC
J gene: TRBJ2-7; clone size: NA; D gene: NA; CDR3 length: 15; V gene: TRBV13; CDR3 protein: CASSRPGAEAYEQYF; CDR3 DNA: TGTGCCAGCAGCCGCCCAGGGGCGGAAGCCTACGAGCAGTACTTC
J gene: TRBJ2-3; clone size: NA; D gene: TRBD2; CDR3 length: 13; V gene: TRBV30; CDR3 protein: CAWTQRGADTQYF; CDR3 DNA: TGTGCCTGGACACAGCGGGGGGCAGATACGCAGTATTTT
J gene: TRBJ2-7; clone size: once; D gene: TRBD1; CDR3 length: 15; V gene: TRBV28; CDR3 protein: CASSSPGTASYEQYF; CDR3 DNA: TGTGCCAGCAGTTCCCCTGGGACAGCCTCCTACGAGCAGTACTTC
J gene: TRBJ1-2; clone size: NA; D gene: TRBD1; CDR3 length: 13; V gene: TRBV19; CDR3 protein: CASKAGQSYGYTF; CDR3 DNA: TGTGCCAGTAAGGCGGGACAGTCCTATGGCTACACCTTC
J gene: TRBJ2-7; clone size: NA; D gene: NA; CDR3 length: 16; V gene: TRBV28; CDR3 protein: CASTPYISTRGAEQYF; CDR3 DNA: TGTGCCAGCACCCCTTACATATCGACTAGAGGGGCCGAGCAGTACTTC
J gene: TRBJ1-2; clone size: NA; D gene: NA; CDR3 length: 14; V gene: TRBV6-1; CDR3 protein: CASRDPGRNYGYTF; CDR3 DNA: TGTGCCAGCAGAGACCCAGGACGGAACTATGGCTACACCTTC
J gene: TRBJ2-7; clone size: NA; D gene: TRBD2; CDR3 length: 15; V gene: TRBV11-2; CDR3 protein: CASSPWREGLYEQYF; CDR3 DNA: TGTGCCAGCAGCCCCTGGCGGGAGGGCCTCTACGAGCAGTACTTC
J gene: TRBJ2-7; clone size: NA; D gene: NA; CDR3 length: 15; V gene: TRBV9; CDR3 protein: CASSDAGDTDDRQYF; CDR3 DNA: TGTGCCAGCAGCGACGCTGGAGACACCGACGACCGGCAGTACTTC
J gene: TRBJ2-1; clone size: NA; D gene: NA; CDR3 length: 14; V gene: TRBV5-1; CDR3 protein: CASSLPRQGGEQFF; CDR3 DNA: TGCGCCAGCAGCTTGCCGCGGCAGGGTGGTGAGCAGTTCTTC
J gene: TRBJ2-7; clone size: NA; D gene: TRBD2; CDR3 length: 17; V gene: TRBV4-3; CDR3 protein: CASSHGGLAANSYEQYF; CDR3 DNA: TGCGCCAGCAGCCATGGGGGACTAGCGGCTAACTCCTACGAGCAGTACTTC
J gene: TRBJ1-2; clone size: NA; D gene: NA; CDR3 length: 14; V gene: TRBV7-3; CDR3 protein: CASSPGVGGYGYTF; CDR3 DNA: TGTGCCAGCAGCCCTGGGGTGGGGGGCTATGGCTACACCTTC
J gene: TRBJ2-7; clone size: NA; D gene: NA; CDR3 length: 15; V gene: TRBV5-8; CDR3 protein: CASSTGRYTSYEQYF; CDR3 DNA: TGTGCCAGCAGCACTGGACGGTACACCTCCTACGAGCAGTACTTC
J gene: TRBJ1-1; clone size: NA; D gene: NA; CDR3 length: 14; V gene: TRBV6-5; CDR3 protein: CASSSPGGGTEAFF; CDR3 DNA: TGTGCCAGCAGTTCTCCCGGGGGGGGCACTGAAGCTTTCTTT
J gene: TRBJ2-3; clone size: NA; D gene: NA; CDR3 length: 15; V gene: TRBV5-4; CDR3 protein: CASSLEAARTDTQYF; CDR3 DNA: TGTGCCAGCAGCTTGGAGGCAGCCCGCACAGATACGCAGTATTTT
J gene: TRBJ1-5; clone size: NA; D gene: NA; CDR3 length: 12; V gene: TRBV28; CDR3 protein: CASSASGEPQHF; CDR3 DNA: TGTGCCAGCAGTGCTTCGGGGGAGCCCCAGCATTTT
J gene: TRBJ2-3; clone size: NA; D gene: TRBD1; CDR3 length: 15; V gene: TRBV5-4; CDR3 protein: CASALGQGPTDTQYF; CDR3 DNA: TGTGCCAGCGCACTCGGACAGGGTCCCACAGATACGCAGTATTTT
J gene: TRBJ2-7; clone size: NA; D gene: NA; CDR3 length: 13; V gene: TRBV7-6; CDR3 protein: CASSHAGLHEQYF; CDR3 DNA: TGTGCCAGCTCCCACGCAGGGCTCCACGAGCAGTACTTC
J gene: TRBJ2-1; clone size: once; D gene: TRBD2; CDR3 length: 16; V gene: TRBV5-1; CDR3 protein: CASSFLGLAGDDEQFF; CDR3 DNA: TGCGCCAGCAGCTTTTTGGGACTAGCGGGTGACGATGAGCAGTTCTTC
J gene: TRBJ2-1; clone size: once; D gene: NA; CDR3 length: 15; V gene: TRBV7-3; CDR3 protein: CASSSGLLSYNEQFF; CDR3 DNA: TGTGCCAGCAGCTCGGGACTCCTTTCCTACAATGAGCAGTTCTTC
J gene: TRBJ1-1; clone size: NA; D gene: NA; CDR3 length: 15; V gene: TRBV19; CDR3 protein: CASAKGGGFVKEAFF; CDR3 DNA: TGTGCCAGTGCGAAAGGGGGGGGCTTTGTCAAAGAAGCTTTCTTT
J gene: TRBJ2-3; clone size: NA; D gene: TRBD2; CDR3 length: 15; V gene: TRBV5-4; CDR3 protein: CASSATSGHTDTQYF; CDR3 DNA: TGTGCCAGCAGCGCCACTAGCGGCCACACAGATACGCAGTATTTT
J gene: TRBJ2-1; clone size: NA; D gene: NA; CDR3 length: 14; V gene: TRBV6-4; CDR3 protein: CASSEGSWRGEQFF; CDR3 DNA: TGTGCCAGCAGTGAAGGATCGTGGAGGGGTGAGCAGTTCTTC
J gene: TRBJ1-1; clone size: NA; D gene: NA; CDR3 length: 15; V gene: TRBV18; CDR3 protein: CASSPGGPGYTEAFF; CDR3 DNA: TGTGCCAGCTCACCCGGGGGCCCCGGATACACTGAAGCTTTCTTT
J gene: TRBJ1-4; clone size: NA; D gene: TRBD1; CDR3 length: 15; V gene: TRBV6-6; CDR3 protein: CASSTGTGQTEKLFF; CDR3 DNA: TGTGCCAGCAGTACAGGGACAGGACAAACTGAAAAACTGTTTTTT
J gene: TRBJ2-7; clone size: NA; D gene: TRBD2; CDR3 length: 15; V gene: TRBV5-4; CDR3 protein: CASSSGLAGLYEQYF; CDR3 DNA: TGTGCCAGCAGCTCGGGACTAGCGGGACTTTACGAGCAGTACTTC
J gene: TRBJ2-5; clone size: NA; D gene: TRBD2; CDR3 length: 14; V gene: TRBV10-1; CDR3 protein: CASSEGGRARTQYF; CDR3 DNA: TGCGCCAGCAGTGAGGGCGGGAGGGCCCGGACCCAGTACTTC
J gene: TRBJ2-7; clone size: NA; D gene: TRBD1; CDR3 length: 13; V gene: TRBV10-3; CDR3 protein: CAISGDRVGEQYF; CDR3 DNA: TGTGCCATCAGTGGGGACAGGGTTGGCGAGCAGTACTTC
J gene: TRBJ2-7; clone size: NA; D gene: NA; CDR3 length: 15; V gene: TRBV18; CDR3 protein: CASSPFRDNSYEQYF; CDR3 DNA: TGTGCCAGCTCACCATTCCGGGACAATTCCTACGAGCAGTACTTC
J gene: TRBJ2-3; clone size: NA; D gene: NA; CDR3 length: 15; V gene: TRBV2; CDR3 protein: CASIRGRLGTDTQYF; CDR3 DNA: TGTGCCAGCATTAGGGGACGGTTGGGCACAGATACGCAGTATTTT
J gene: TRBJ2-3; clone size: NA; D gene: NA; CDR3 length: 13; V gene: TRBV9; CDR3 protein: CASSGGTIKAQYF; CDR3 DNA: TGTGCCAGCAGCGGCGGGACAATCAAGGCGCAGTATTTT
J gene: TRBJ2-1; clone size: NA; D gene: NA; CDR3 length: 15; V gene: TRBV5-5; CDR3 protein: CASSLDMTPYNEQFF; CDR3 DNA: TGTGCCAGCAGCTTGGATATGACCCCCTACAATGAGCAGTTCTTC
J gene: TRBJ2-5; clone size: NA; D gene: TRBD1; CDR3 length: 12; V gene: TRBV2; CDR3 protein: CATTGDEETQYF; CDR3 DNA: TGTGCCACCACAGGGGACGAAGAGACCCAGTACTTC
J gene: TRBJ2-3; clone size: NA; D gene: NA; CDR3 length: 17; V gene: TRBV2; CDR3 protein: CASSDPEDSGAGDTQYF; CDR3 DNA: TGTGCCAGCAGTGACCCCGAGGATTCGGGAGCCGGGGATACGCAGTATTTT
J gene: TRBJ2-7; clone size: NA; D gene: NA; CDR3 length: 11; V gene: TRBV6-1; CDR3 protein: CASDLHYEQYF; CDR3 DNA: TGTGCCAGTGACCTCCACTACGAGCAGTACTTC